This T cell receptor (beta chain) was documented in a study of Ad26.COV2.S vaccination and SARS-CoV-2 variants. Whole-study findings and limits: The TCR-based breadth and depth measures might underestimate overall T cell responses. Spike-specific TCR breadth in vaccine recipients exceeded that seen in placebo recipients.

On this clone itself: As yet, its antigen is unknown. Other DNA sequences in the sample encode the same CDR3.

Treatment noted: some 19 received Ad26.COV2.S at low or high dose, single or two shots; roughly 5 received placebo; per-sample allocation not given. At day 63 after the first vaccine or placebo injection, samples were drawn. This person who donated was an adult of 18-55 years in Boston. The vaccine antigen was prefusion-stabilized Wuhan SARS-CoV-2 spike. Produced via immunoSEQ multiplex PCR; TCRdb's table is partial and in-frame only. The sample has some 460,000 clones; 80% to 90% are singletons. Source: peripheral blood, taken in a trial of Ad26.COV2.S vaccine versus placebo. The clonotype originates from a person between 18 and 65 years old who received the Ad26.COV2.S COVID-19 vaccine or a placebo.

The CDR3 here is CASSIGTEAFF. As DNA, the CDR3 is TGTGCCAGTAGTATAGGCACCGAAGCTTTCTTT. V is TRBV19 and J is TRBJ1-1; D is uncertain. In germline, CDR1 is LNHDA, CDR2 SQIVND (reference sequence). This CDR3 is built from 11 residues. V was trimmed by 1 base and J by 8 bases, leaving 5 bases between them.